Each of the 24 T cell receptor beta chains below was sequenced from the same sample in a study of molecular identifiers for immune sequencing clone quantification listed by TCRdb under 2018. Preparation of the library involved PCR. Data came from a NextSeq 500. TCRdb reanalyzed the raw reads on its own, using fastp at Q25 for trimming and MiXCR for clone calling, and kept in-frame beta chains. Each entry merges the rows of one CDR3 protein and shows their most common DNA and genes. The table for this sample lists about 330,000 distinct CDR3 sequences; roughly a quarter of them were counted only once. Jointly, the top ten make up 0.74% of the sample. Sequencing input: naive CD8+ T cells from blood, with Jurkat cell RNA spiked in. According to the study, the label for this sample's cell subset or site signals: FACS-sorted CD8+CD4-CCR7+CD45RA+ naive T cells. These receptors came from a human donor in good health. Some libraries in this study had Jurkat cell RNA spiked in.

A remark on this clonotype: At one of its ends the junction is not consistent with the germline gene, which may arise from a read error. This chain uses TRBV7-6 with TRBJ2-7; unclear D gene. This CDR3 comprises 10 residues. In germline, CDR1 is SGHVS, CDR2 FNYEAQ. CDR3 DNA: TGTGCCAGCAGGGGGAAACCTAGTTTCTTC. This translates into CASRGKPSFF.

Many counts were recorded for this clonotype. The V gene is TRBV5-1, the J gene TRBJ2-1; TRBD1 matches 8 bases. V gave up 0 bases and J gave up 8 bases; unmatched junction bases: 4. Germline V gene sequence: CDR1 SGHRS, CDR2 YFSETQ. The length of the CDR3 is 14 residues. The CDR3 loop is CASSLGQGRDEQFF. CDR3 DNA: TGCGCCAGCAGCTTGGGACAGGGGAGAGATGAGCAGTTCTTC. Using reference TRBV5-1 and TRBJ2-1 for the parts outside the CDR3, the full variable domain is KAGVTQTPRYLIKTRGQQVTLSCSPISGHRSVSWYQQTPGQGLQFLFEYFSETQRNKGNFPGRFSGRQFSNSRSEMNVSTLELGDSALYLCASSLGQGRDEQFFGPGTRLTVL.

In this sample, this clonotype turned up a few times. The V and J genes are TRBV29-1 and TRBJ1-2; 9 positions agree with TRBD1. The CDR3 runs 13 residues. Germline V gene lookup returns CDR1 SQVTM and CDR2 ANQGSEA. The junction had 4 bases not matched to a gene; V was cut back by 6 bases and J by 2 bases. CDR3 nucleotide sequence: TGCAGCGTGCCGGGACAGGGAAACTATGGCTACACCTTC. Amino acids: CSVPGQGNYGYTF.

This clonotype was found a few times. This sequence joins TRBV12-3 or TRBV12-4 and TRBJ2-2; 8 positions match TRBD1. The CDR3 is made up of 15 amino acids. Trimming cost V 6 bases and J 6 bases; bases outside gene matches: 9. DNA for the CDR3: TGTGCCAGCAGACACGGACAGGGATTGGCCGGGGAGCTGTTTTTT. Amino acid sequence: CASRHGQGLAGELFF.

Regarding this clonotype: A read error may be the cause here, since a much bigger clone is one base away. The rearrangement uses TRBV5-1 and TRBJ2-1, with TRBD1 as a possible D gene (6 bases). Germline CDR1 reads SGHRS; CDR2 reads YFSETQ. With 2 bases removed from V and 10 bases from J, the gap between germline ends came to 16 bases. CDR3 length: 14 residues. CDR3 coding DNA: TGCGCCAGCAGCTTTTTCGCCCCAGGGGACGAGCAGTTCTTC. Translation: CASSFFAPGDEQFF.

This clonotype was detected many times. The CDR3 is CASSFQSGIGANVLTF. The CDR3, as DNA: TGTGCCAGCAGCTTCCAAAGCGGGATTGGGGCCAACGTCCTGACTTTC. The V and J genes are TRBV6-5 and TRBJ2-6, with 7 positions matching TRBD2. CDR1 MNHEY and CDR2 SVGAGI come from the germline V gene. The CDR3 is made up of 16 amino acids. V was pared by 6 bases and J by 3 bases, with 8 bases of the junction left unmatched.

This clonotype has ten or more counts. An end of the junction does not agree with germline; a read error may underlie this. The genes are TRBV7-9 and TRBJ2-1, with D possibly being TRBD2 (5 bases). Germline assignment: CDR1 SEHNR and CDR2 FQNEAQ (reference sequence). This CDR3 comprises 11 residues. CDR3 bases: TGTGCCAGCAGCTTAGTGGACTGGGTGGTCTTC. Translated, it gives CASSLVDWVVF.

As for this clonotype: A single base separates this from a much larger clone, so it may be a read error. The gene calls are TRBV7-9 and TRBJ2-2; 10 positions match TRBD1. The V gene's germline CDR1 is SEHNR and CDR2 FQNEAQ (reference sequence). The CDR3 contains 15 residues. CDR3 nucleotide sequence: TGTGCCGGCAGCCCCCGGGACAGGGGCACCGGGGAGCTGTTTTTT. This codes for CAGSPRDRGTGELFF.

This clonotype was observed a handful of times. This rearrangement joins TRBV5-5 to TRBJ2-5; perhaps TRBD1 as D (5 bases). V lost 1 base and J lost 5, with 15 bases in between. The CDR3 is 15 amino acids. The germline V gene has CDR1 SGHKS and CDR2 YYEKEE (reference sequence). The CDR3 region has the DNA TGTGCCAGCAGCTTGTCGTTGGGGCCTGGGGAGACCCAGTACTTC. Its translation is CASSLSLGPGETQYF.

The V call is TRBV5-6, the J call TRBJ1-1; no definite D call. The CDR3 spans 14 residues. V gave up 4 bases and J gave up 10 bases, with 20 bases separating them. The germline gives CDR1 SGHDT, CDR2 YYEEEE. The CDR3 nucleotides read TGTGCCAGCAGCCCATTCCCCAGCCTCGGCGGAGCTTTCTTT. Amino acid sequence: CASSPFPSLGGAFF.

This clonotype was found once. A much larger clonotype is one base distant, so this may be a read error. The chain combines TRBV7-9 with TRBJ2-6, with D perhaps being TRBD1 or TRBD2 (5 bases each). CDR3 size: 22 residues. Germline values: CDR1 SEHNR, CDR2 FQNEAQ (reference sequence). Trimming took off 3 bases at V and 1 base at J, with 28 bases between the two ends. The CDR3 sequence is CASSFSGYETGKDRSGANVLTF. Here the CDR3 DNA reads TGTGCCAGCAGCTTCAGCGGTTACGAAACAGGAAAAGACAGATCTGGGGCCAACGTCCTGACTTTC.

The gene calls are TRBV6-1 and TRBJ1-2; D possibly corresponds to TRBD1 (6 bases). Germline CDR1 MNHNS, CDR2 SASEGT. The CDR3 spans 16 residues. Trimming stripped 6 bases from V and 0 bases from J, with 17 bases between. CDR3 nucleotides: TGTGCCAGCAGACCCCCTTCGGACAGTCCTAACTATGGCTACACCTTC. Protein: CASRPPSDSPNYGYTF.

This clonotype has only a few counts. The chain employs TRBV9 and TRBJ1-5; 7 bases agree with TRBD1. V lost 0 bases, J lost 7 bases, and 4 bases stayed unmatched. Germline V gene lookup returns CDR1 SGDLS and CDR2 YYNGEE. The CDR3 spans 14 residues. The CDR3 sequence is CASSVAEGGQPQHF. DNA of the CDR3: TGTGCCAGCAGCGTAGCAGAAGGGGGCCAGCCCCAGCATTTT. Full variable domain (remainder filled in from reference TRBV9 and TRBJ1-5): DSGVTQTPKHLITATGQRVTLRCSPRSGDLSVYWYQQSLDQGLQFLIQYYNGEERAKGNILERFSAQQFPDLHSELNLSSLELGDSALYFCASSVAEGGQPQHFGDGTRLSIL.

This clonotype was found a few times. V gene TRBV27 combines with J gene TRBJ1-1; D unresolved. Germline values: CDR1 MNHEY, CDR2 SMNVEV (reference sequence). Between the trimmed V and J ends, which lost 8 bases and 4 bases, there was a span of 14 bases. The CDR3 contains 13 residues. This CDR3 reads CASHLSRATEAFF. The CDR3 DNA is TGTGCCAGCCACCTGTCGCGGGCCACTGAAGCTTTCTTT.

This clonotype was recorded once. A clone one base away is much larger, so this may be a read error. The chain joins TRBV28 to TRBJ2-6; D is undetermined. The germline CDR1 and CDR2 sequences are MDHEN and SYDVKM. This CDR3 is built from 16 residues. This chain's CDR3 is CASSSSWSAWANALTF. The CDR3 DNA reads TGTGCCAGCAGTTCCTCCTGGTCCGCCTGGGCCAACGCCCTGACTTTC. Full variable domain (outside the CDR3, taken from reference TRBV28 and TRBJ2-6): DVKVTQSSRYLVKRTGEKVFLECVQDMDHENMFWYRQDPGLGLRLIYFSYDVKMKEKGDIPEGYSVSREKKERFSLILESASTNQTSMYLCASSSSWSAWANALTFGAGSRLTVL.

This clonotype was observed at least ten times. The genes are TRBV28 and TRBJ2-5; D is possibly TRBD1 (5 bases). V lost 2 bases, J lost 1 base, and 11 bases lay in between. The CDR3 consists of 15 residues. The germline gives CDR1 MDHEN, CDR2 SYDVKM. CDR3 bases: TGTGCCAGCAGTTTAAAAGGGCAGGGCCAAGAGACCCAGTACTTC. Protein: CASSLKGQGQETQYF. The full variable domain, with the rest looked up from reference TRBV28 and TRBJ2-5, is DVKVTQSSRYLVKRTGEKVFLECVQDMDHENMFWYRQDPGLGLRLIYFSYDVKMKEKGDIPEGYSVSREKKERFSLILESASTNQTSMYLCASSLKGQGQETQYFGPGTRLLVL.

This clonotype was recorded many times. This chain uses TRBV5-6 with TRBJ2-7; 7 nucleotides match TRBD2. The trim removed 5 bases at V and 3 bases at J, leaving 26 bases unmatched. From germline, CDR1 is SGHDT and CDR2 YYEEEE. The CDR3 sequence is 20 residues long. This chain's CDR3 is CASSPSYIIGREHFIYEQYF. CDR3 sequence (DNA): TGTGCCAGCAGTCCGAGCTATATAATAGGGAGGGAACACTTCATCTACGAGCAGTACTTC. Supplemented by reference TRBV5-6 and TRBJ2-7, the full variable domain reads DAGVTQSPTHLIKTRGQQVTLRCSPKSGHDTVSWYQQALGQGPQFIFQYYEEEERQRGNFPDRFSGHQFPNYSSELNVNALLLGDSALYLCASSPSYIIGREHFIYEQYFGPGTRLTVT.

This clonotype has ten or more counts. The V gene is TRBV29-1, the J gene TRBJ2-7, with unresolved D. The CDR3 has 11 residues. Trimming pared 3 bases from V and 5 bases from J, leaving 8 bases between. The V gene's germline CDR1 is SQVTM and CDR2 ANQGSEA. In DNA form, the CDR3 reads TGCAGCGTTGACAGCAGGAACGAGCAGTACTTC. This encodes CSVDSRNEQYF.

This clonotype was seen more than once but under ten times. V and J are TRBV21-1 and TRBJ2-7; TRBD1, the table's D call, was not compared with the DNA. TRBV21-1 is a pseudogene segment. The CDR3 covers 12 residues. CDR3: CASSTGVLEQYF. The CDR3 nucleotides are TGTGCCAGCAGTACAGGGGTACTCGAGCAGTACTTC.

This clonotype was detected a few times. V gene TRBV20-1 combines with J gene TRBJ2-1, with 10 bases identical to TRBD2. The CDR3 consists of 15 residues. Trimming at V came to 0 bases and at J to 8 bases, leaving 7 bases not matched to a gene. Germline-derived CDR1 and CDR2 are DFQATT and SNEGSKA (reference sequence). The CDR3 DNA reads as TGCAGTGCTAGAGACCCCCTAGCGGGAGAACATGAGCAGTTCTTC. Its translation: CSARDPLAGEHEQFF.

The chain carries TRBV2 and TRBJ1-5; possibly TRBD1 for D (5 bases). The V gene lost 3 bases and the J gene lost 5 bases, with 11 bases spanning the gap. The V gene's germline CDR1 is SNHLY and CDR2 FYNNEI. There are 14 residues in the CDR3. The CDR3, as DNA: TGTGCCAGCAGTGAGCTAGGGACGGATCAGCCCCAGCATTTT. Its translation is CASSELGTDQPQHF.

This clonotype has at least ten counts. The chain couples TRBV29-1 to TRBJ2-3; TRBD2 matches at 7 bases. With 6 bases clipped from V and 6 bases from J, the junction kept 3 bases outside the gene matches. This CDR3 spans 11 amino acids. Germline V gene lookup returns CDR1 SQVTM and CDR2 ANQGSEA. The DNA for the CDR3 is TGCAGCGTCACTAGCGTGGATACGCAGTATTTT. As protein: CSVTSVDTQYF.

Remarks on this clonotype: Since a much larger clone is just one base distant, this may be a read error. This sequence joins TRBV4-3 and TRBJ1-5; 7 bases are a match to TRBD1. Germline lookup yields CDR1 LGHNA and CDR2 YSLEER. This CDR3 has 15 residues. CDR3 bases: TGCGCCGGCAGCCAAGGGACAGCAAGCAATCAGCCCCAGCATTTT. As protein: CAGSQGTASNQPQHF.

This clonotype has just one count. The missing conserved phenylalanine or tryptophan at the end of this CDR3 makes a read error likely. CDR3 sequence: CASSPFEGNWRGAHTDTQYL. The DNA for the CDR3 is TGTGCCAGCAGCCCATTTGAAGGCAATTGGCGGGGGGCCCACACAGATACGCAGTATCTT. This sequence joins TRBV5-4 and TRBJ2-3; 8 bases are shared with TRBD2. The CDR3 loop spans 20 amino acids. Germline CDR1 reads SGHNT; CDR2 reads YYREEE (reference sequence). V shed 4 bases, J shed 2 bases, and the junction held 21 bases outside the gene matches.